Listed below are T cell receptor beta chains from one sample, sequenced in a study of cytomegalovirus exposure and HLA in healthy donors. Using immunoSEQ multiplex PCR, the repertoire was profiled, and TCRdb retains in-frame clones only, with some absent. This table holds around 94,000 clones, approximately 78% found once. Sequencing was carried out using PBMCs. These receptors all come from a male donor in good health and CMV-seropositive. The CDR3 runs from the conserved cysteine through the conserved F or W. A D gene is named only where the DNA matches it firmly. Expanded clones get a size class; other rows say once, few or many, or leave the size out.

V,size,D,J,CDR3,DNA
TRBV9,.,.,TRBJ1-2,CASWGGANYGYTF,TGTGCCTCCTGGGGAGGAGCTAACTATGGCTACACCTTC
TRBV25-1,.,.,TRBJ1-1,CASSEQGLGTEAFF,TGTGCCAGCAGTGAACAGGGGTTAGGCACTGAAGCTTTCTTT
TRBV7-7,.,.,TRBJ2-7,CASSLQQGGEQYF,TGTGCCAGCAGCTTACAACAGGGTGGCGAGCAGTACTTC
TRBV7-2,once,TRBD2,TRBJ2-1,CASSLSGTSGNYNEQFF,TGTGCCAGCAGCTTATCTGGAACTAGCGGAAACTACAATGAGCAGTTCTTC
TRBV6-4,.,TRBD2,TRBJ2-1,CASSDSASGTYNEQFF,TGTGCCAGCAGTGACTCGGCTAGCGGGACTTACAATGAGCAGTTCTTC
TRBV7-9,.,TRBD2,TRBJ2-5,CASSLVAGDQETQYF,TGTGCCAGCAGCTTAGTAGCGGGGGACCAAGAGACCCAGTACTTC
TRBV30,few,TRBD1,TRBJ1-5,CAWSAFDRGYNQPQHF,TGTGCCTGGAGTGCCTTCGACAGGGGGTATAATCAGCCCCAGCATTTT
TRBV10-1,.,.,TRBJ2-7,CASSEFEQPPTLQEQYF,TGCGCCAGCAGTGAGTTCGAACAGCCCCCAACCCTGCAGGAGCAGTACTTC
TRBV6-5,.,TRBD1,TRBJ2-7,CASSHGQDSSYEQYF,TGTGCCAGCAGTCACGGACAGGACAGCTCCTACGAGCAGTACTTC
TRBV11-2,.,.,TRBJ2-7,CASSLEQGGTYEQYF,TGTGCCAGCAGCTTAGAACAGGGGGGGACCTACGAGCAGTACTTC
TRBV7-9,.,.,TRBJ2-3,CASNGGGTDTQYF,TGTGCCAGCAACGGGGGAGGCACAGATACGCAGTATTTT
TRBV30,.,TRBD1,TRBJ1-4,CAWSLRGTASEKLFF,TGTGCCTGGAGCCTTAGGGGGACAGCGAGCGAAAAACTGTTTTTT
TRBV7-3,.,TRBD2,TRBJ2-3,CASSRGEREGDTQYF,TGTGCCAGCAGCCGTGGGGAGCGGGAGGGGGATACGCAGTATTTT
TRBV9,.,TRBD1,TRBJ2-3,CASSADRGLTDTQYF,TGTGCCAGCAGCGCTGACAGGGGCCTCACAGATACGCAGTATTTT
TRBV2,medium-sized,TRBD1,TRBJ2-1,CASSVRDRGEGGQFF,TGTGCCAGCAGTGTCCGGGACAGGGGTGAAGGGGGGCAGTTCTTC
TRBV27,.,.,TRBJ2-7,CASSLGHQYEQYF,TGTGCCAGCAGTTTGGGACACCAGTACGAGCAGTACTTC
TRBV10-1,.,TRBD1,TRBJ2-1,CASSGVKGQGYEQFF,TGCGCCAGCAGTGGTGTAAAGGGACAGGGTTATGAGCAGTTCTTC